The present T cell receptor beta chain was sequenced within a study of naive and memory T cell subsets (TCRdb year 2017). Describing the broader study: The study applied an open-source, UMI-based TCR alpha and beta sequencing pipeline to sorted naive and memory peripheral blood T cell subsets. Complete agreement was observed between the functional CMV T cell responses and the IgG serology results. RNA was DNase-treated and reverse transcribed with TCR constant-region primers, mostly using SuperScript III. Findings and caveats that apply to the study as a whole: After error correction, only a single occurrence was seen for over 95% of naive TCR sequences, so much steeper abundance distributions were produced than in memory subsets. Each clonotype was defined as a single alpha or beta chain sequence rather than as a paired alpha/beta receptor. RNA-based TCR counts may be influenced by expression changes linked to T cell activation and differentiation. A power law was followed by TCR abundance, with an exponent that differed between naive and memory subsets but was consistent across the three individuals. The repertoire findings for the naive and memory subsets could not be validated against a ground truth, as none was available. In both CD4 and CD8 cells, a rise in Gini index and a fall in Shannon and inverse Simpson diversity were observed from naive through CM, EM and EMRA. A few larger clonotypes were found in naive repertoires, especially CD8, and these larger clonotypes were possibly memory cells re-expressing CD45RA.

Libraries were built with UMI-ligation and nested PCR. An equimolar mix of two oligonucleotides covering both TRBC1 and TRBC2 was used as the beta constant-region primer. Four rounds of PCR were used to amplify ligated cDNA, with nested alpha and beta constant-region primers being used together with the SP2 primer. A single-stranded oligonucleotide carrying the SP2 primer and a 12-nucleotide UMI was ligated to the 3' end of the cDNA by T4 RNA ligase 1. Incubation of the ligation reaction was carried out at 16 degrees C for roughly 19-24 hours. PCR2 was typically performed as a SYBR Green qPCR and was stopped at a predetermined threshold so that over-amplification was prevented. Every purification after the first one was done using Agencourt AMPure XP magnetic beads. Libraries were quantified by Qubit and checked on a TapeStation, where a main peak was expected near 650 bp. Pooled libraries were sequenced on an Illumina MiSeq using v2 2x251 paired-end kits, and typically roughly 0.85-2 million reads were obtained per sample. Each sample was pooled at 3 to 4.5 nM, and roughly 4.5-7% PhiX was included to help cluster recognition. Processing in the source paper ran as follows. Decombinator assigned V and J genes to Demultiplexor-processed FASTQ reads by tag matching, allowing a single base-pair mismatch. UMIs were used by Collapsinator to correct both sequencing errors and frequency errors arising from PCR heterogeneity. TCRs were translated and CDR3s were extracted from the conserved cysteine to the FGXG phenylalanine by CDR3Translator, with non-productive sequences being flagged. Gini, Shannon entropy and inverse Simpson indices were calculated on repertoires that had been subsampled to equal numbers of UMI-defined TCRs. Within the linear range, a power law was fitted to clonotype abundance distributions using maximum likelihood. Similar UMI counts, unique TCR numbers and clonal distributions were obtained with the pipeline and with MIGEC on one naive CD8 sample. One analysis removed from the naive repertoire any naive TCRs that were also present in any memory subset from the same donor. The repertoires were searched for roughly 7,900 CMV-associated CDR3 sequences that had been compiled from VDJdb and a published dataset. TCRdb handled the public reads itself, with Q25 trimming in fastp and clone calling in MiXCR, and kept productive beta chains. Under each unique CDR3 protein, matching rows form one entry showing the most common genes and DNA. TCRdb, rather than the study authors, made the V and J calls. Present in this sample are 140,000 to 150,000 distinct CDR3 sequences, roughly 22% of which were seen just once. About 0.11% of the sample comes from the top ten.

This clonotype has a handful of counts. Its antigen remains undetermined. The sample holds no much larger clone one base away, and base qualities are not on file. CDR1 and CDR2 are read off the germline V gene as SGHAT and FQNNGV. Including cysteine and phenylalanine, the CDR3 has 13 amino acids. CDR3 DNA only is kept here, 39 bases in frame from base 1. V and J lose 0 bases and 6 bases, and a span of 6 bases separates them. From the second PCR step on, the TCR alpha and beta chain libraries were amplified in separate reactions. Donor CMV status was determined by IFNgamma production from CD4+ T cells after overnight stimulation of fresh PBMCs with CMV viral lysate. Miltenyi beads were used first to positively select CD4 T cells, and CD8 T cells were then positively selected from the CD4-negative fraction. Cells were stained for CD3, CD4, CD8, CD45RA, CD27 and a live/dead dye and were sorted on a BD Aria II into four subsets based on CD45RA and CD27. A few healthy volunteers provided blood, and the blood of each volunteer was split into CD4 and CD8 T cells and then into four differentiation subsets. About 0.13 L of peripheral blood was collected from each donor, and PBMC were isolated from the blood using Ficoll-Paque PLUS density-gradient centrifugation. After sorting, cells were lysed in RLT buffer, RNA was extracted using a Qiagen RNeasy kit, and the extracted RNA was stored at -80 degrees C.

The TCR originated in a human donor in good health. The V and J genes are TRBV11-2 and TRBJ1-5, with no reliable assignment of the D segment. The sequencing input was naive CD4+ T cells from blood. Taken with the paper, the label for cell subset or site translates to: naive T cells, CD45RA high CD27+. The DNA sequence is as follows: TGTGCCAGCAGCTTAGATAGTCCTCAGCCCCAGCATTTT. This translates into CASSLDSPQPQHF. Supplemented by the reference TRBV11-2 and TRBJ1-5 proteins around the CDR3, the complete variable domain is EAGVAQSPRYKIIEKRQSVAFWCNPISGHATLYWYQQILGQGPKLLIQFQNNGVVDDSQLPKDRFSAERLKGVDSTLKIQPAKLEDSAVYLCASSLDSPQPQHFGDGTRLSIL.